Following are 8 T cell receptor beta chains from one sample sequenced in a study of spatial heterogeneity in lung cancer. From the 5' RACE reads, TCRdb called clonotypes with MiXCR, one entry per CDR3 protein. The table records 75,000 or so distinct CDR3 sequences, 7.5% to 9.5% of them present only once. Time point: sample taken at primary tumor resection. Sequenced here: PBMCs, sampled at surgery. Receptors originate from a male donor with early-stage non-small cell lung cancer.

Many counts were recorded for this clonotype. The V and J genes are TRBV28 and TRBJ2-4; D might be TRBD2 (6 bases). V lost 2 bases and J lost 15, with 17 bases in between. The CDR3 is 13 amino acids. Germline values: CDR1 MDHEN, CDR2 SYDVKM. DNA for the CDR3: TGTGCCAGCAGTTTACAGGAGGGAGACTCCTCGTACTTC. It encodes CASSLQEGDSSYF. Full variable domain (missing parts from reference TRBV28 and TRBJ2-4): DVKVTQSSRYLVKRTGEKVFLECVQDMDHENMFWYRQDPGLGLRLIYFSYDVKMKEKGDIPEGYSVSREKKERFSLILESASTNQTSMYLCASSLQEGDSSYFGAGTRLSVL.

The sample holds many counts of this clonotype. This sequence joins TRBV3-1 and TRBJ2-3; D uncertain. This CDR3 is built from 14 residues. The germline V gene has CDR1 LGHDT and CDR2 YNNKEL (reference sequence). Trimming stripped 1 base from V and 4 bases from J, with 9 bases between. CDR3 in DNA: TGTGCCAGCAGCCAAGGAGGTGGGGCAGATACGCAGTATTTT. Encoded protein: CASSQGGGADTQYF.

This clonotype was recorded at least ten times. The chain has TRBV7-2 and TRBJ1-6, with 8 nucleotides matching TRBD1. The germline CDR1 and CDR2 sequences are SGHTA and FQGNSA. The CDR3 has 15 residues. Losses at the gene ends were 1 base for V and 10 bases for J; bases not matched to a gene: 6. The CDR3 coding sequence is TGTGCCAGCAGCTTAGATGCAGGGGGCCGGTCACCCCTCCACTTT. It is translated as CASSLDAGGRSPLHF. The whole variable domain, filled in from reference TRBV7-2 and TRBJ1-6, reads GAGVSQSPSNKVTEKGKDVELRCDPISGHTALYWYRQSLGQGLEFLIYFQGNSAPDKSGLPSDRFSAERTGGSVSTLTIQRTQQEDSAVYLCASSLDAGGRSPLHFGNGTRLTVT.

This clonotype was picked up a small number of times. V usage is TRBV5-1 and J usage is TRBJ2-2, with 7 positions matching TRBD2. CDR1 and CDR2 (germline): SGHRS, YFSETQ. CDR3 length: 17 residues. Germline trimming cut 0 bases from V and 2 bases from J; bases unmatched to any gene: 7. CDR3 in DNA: TGCGCCAGCAGCTTGGGGACTAGTGGGACCAACACCGGGGAGCTGTTTTTT. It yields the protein CASSLGTSGTNTGELFF.

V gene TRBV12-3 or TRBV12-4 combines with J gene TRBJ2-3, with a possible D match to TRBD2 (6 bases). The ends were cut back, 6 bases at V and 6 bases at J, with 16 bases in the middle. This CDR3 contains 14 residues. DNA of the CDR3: TGTGCCAGCAGGCCAACGGGAGCTGGGGATACGCAGTATTTT. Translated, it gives CASRPTGAGDTQYF.

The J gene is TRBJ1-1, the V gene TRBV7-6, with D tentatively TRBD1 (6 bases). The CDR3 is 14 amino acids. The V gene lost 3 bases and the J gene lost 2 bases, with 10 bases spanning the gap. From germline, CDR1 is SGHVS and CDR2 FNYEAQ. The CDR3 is CASSLDRSNTEAFF. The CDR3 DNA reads TGTGCCAGCAGCTTGGACAGATCCAACACTGAAGCTTTCTTT. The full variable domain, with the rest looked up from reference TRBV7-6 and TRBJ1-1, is GAGVSQSPRYKVTKRGQDVALRCDPISGHVSLYWYRQALGQGPEFLTYFNYEAQQDKSGLPNDRFSAERPEGSISTLTIQRTEQRDSAMYRCASSLDRSNTEAFFGQGTRLTVV.

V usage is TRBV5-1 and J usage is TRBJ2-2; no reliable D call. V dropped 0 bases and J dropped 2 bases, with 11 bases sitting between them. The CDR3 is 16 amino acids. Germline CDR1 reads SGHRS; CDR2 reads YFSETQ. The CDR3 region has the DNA TGCGCCAGCAGCTTGGTGGCCCTCGGAAACACCGGGGAGCTGTTTTTT. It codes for CASSLVALGNTGELFF.

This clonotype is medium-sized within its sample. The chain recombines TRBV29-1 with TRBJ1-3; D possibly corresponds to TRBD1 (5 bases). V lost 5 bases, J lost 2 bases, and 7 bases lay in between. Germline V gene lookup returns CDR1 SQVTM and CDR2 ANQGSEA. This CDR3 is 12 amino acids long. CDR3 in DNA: TGCAGCGTTCCAGGGACTGGAAACACCATATATTTT. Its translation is CSVPGTGNTIYF.